A selection of T cell receptor beta chains follows, all from one sample in a study of human T cells and chemical hapten exposure. TCRdb processed the RACE reads anew with MiXCR; each CDR3 protein has one entry. The sample includes about 120,000 distinct CDR3 sequences, roughly 13% seen only once; the top ten take roughly 2.8%. The sample was whole blood, taken in connection with sensitization to the hapten diphenylcyclopropenone (DPC). These receptors were collected from a woman aged 18-29 years with alopecia areata. Some clones in this sample may be carry-over from other donors' samples. Both conserved end residues are part of each CDR3. Each record gives: V gene, J gene, D gene, CDR3 length, clone size, CDR3 protein, CDR3 DNA. The D gene is left open where the match is weak. The listing skips clone size in some rows; elsewhere it reads once, few, many or a size class.

v_gene: TRBV5-1; j_gene: TRBJ2-5; d_gene: .; len: 15; abundance: few; CDR3aa: CASSLAGGPQETQYF; CDR3nt: TGCGCCAGCAGCTTGGCGGGGGGCCCACAAGAGACCCAGTACTTC
v_gene: TRBV4-3; j_gene: TRBJ2-3; d_gene: .; len: 15; abundance: few; CDR3aa: CASSGQGVITDTQYF; CDR3nt: TGCGCCAGCAGCGGACAAGGGGTTATCACAGATACGCAGTATTTT
v_gene: TRBV3-1; j_gene: TRBJ1-2; d_gene: .; len: 13; abundance: few; CDR3aa: CASSQGSNYGYTF; CDR3nt: TGTGCCAGCAGCCAAGGCTCTAACTATGGCTACACCTTC
v_gene: TRBV5-1; j_gene: TRBJ1-4; d_gene: TRBD1; len: 15; abundance: few; CDR3aa: CASSIGQGANEKLFF; CDR3nt: TGCGCCAGCAGCATAGGACAGGGAGCTAATGAAAAACTGTTTTTT
v_gene: TRBV6-5; j_gene: TRBJ2-1; d_gene: TRBD2; len: 16; abundance: .; CDR3aa: CASRSAGGVSYNEQFF; CDR3nt: TGTGCCAGCAGGTCCGCGGGGGGGGTGTCTTACAATGAGCAGTTCTTC
v_gene: TRBV29-1; j_gene: TRBJ2-7; d_gene: TRBD1; len: 13; abundance: few; CDR3aa: CSVGTGAWDEQYF; CDR3nt: TGCAGCGTAGGTACAGGGGCGTGGGACGAGCAGTACTTC
v_gene: TRBV6-6; j_gene: TRBJ2-2; d_gene: .; len: 15; abundance: few; CDR3aa: CASSVRAQGTGELFF; CDR3nt: TGTGCCAGCTCGGTCAGGGCGCAAGGGACCGGGGAGCTGTTTTTT
v_gene: TRBV6-2/TRBV6-3; j_gene: TRBJ2-2; d_gene: .; len: 13; abundance: few; CDR3aa: CASSSLDTGELFF; CDR3nt: TGTGCCAGCAGTTCCCTAGACACCGGGGAGCTGTTTTTT
v_gene: TRBV12-3/TRBV12-4; j_gene: TRBJ1-5; d_gene: TRBD1; len: 15; abundance: many; CDR3aa: CASSPTGNSNQPQHF; CDR3nt: TGTGCCAGCAGCCCGACAGGGAATAGCAATCAGCCCCAGCATTTT
v_gene: TRBV6-2/TRBV6-3; j_gene: TRBJ2-2; d_gene: .; len: 13; abundance: many; CDR3aa: CASSYLDTGELFF; CDR3nt: TGTGCCAGCAGTTATCTGGACACCGGGGAGCTGTTTTTT
v_gene: TRBV7-2; j_gene: TRBJ2-7; d_gene: .; len: 14; abundance: few; CDR3aa: CASSLSPAIYEQYF; CDR3nt: TGTGCCAGCAGCTTAAGTCCTGCCATTTACGAGCAGTACTTC
v_gene: TRBV25-1; j_gene: TRBJ1-5; d_gene: .; len: 14; abundance: few; CDR3aa: CASSGDRYNQPQHF; CDR3nt: TGTGCCAGCAGTGGTGACAGGTACAATCAGCCCCAGCATTTT
v_gene: TRBV7-6; j_gene: TRBJ2-5; d_gene: .; len: 16; abundance: few; CDR3aa: CTSSLVGTRRGMTQYF; CDR3nt: TGTACCAGCAGCTTAGTGGGAACGAGGAGGGGGATGACCCAGTACTTC
v_gene: TRBV11-2; j_gene: TRBJ1-3; d_gene: .; len: 14; abundance: many; CDR3aa: CASVVGGPGNTIYF; CDR3nt: TGTGCCAGCGTTGTGGGGGGGCCCGGAAACACCATATATTTT
v_gene: TRBV28; j_gene: TRBJ2-7; d_gene: TRBD1; len: 13; abundance: .; CDR3aa: CASRDSSSYEQYF; CDR3nt: TGTGCCAGTAGGGACAGTAGTTCCTACGAGCAGTACTTC
v_gene: TRBV5-5; j_gene: TRBJ2-3; d_gene: TRBD1; len: 14; abundance: few; CDR3aa: CASWDRDSTDTQYF; CDR3nt: TGTGCCAGCTGGGACAGAGATAGCACAGATACGCAGTATTTT
v_gene: TRBV9; j_gene: TRBJ2-3; d_gene: .; len: 15; abundance: .; CDR3aa: CASSVAGVGTDTQYF; CDR3nt: TGTGCCAGCAGCGTAGCGGGGGTAGGCACAGATACGCAGTATTTT
v_gene: TRBV11-3; j_gene: TRBJ2-3; d_gene: TRBD2; len: 15; abundance: few; CDR3aa: CASSLGRLAADTQYF; CDR3nt: TGTGCCAGCAGCTTAGGTCGTCTAGCGGCAGATACGCAGTATTTT
v_gene: TRBV6-2/TRBV6-3; j_gene: TRBJ2-4; d_gene: .; len: 13; abundance: many; CDR3aa: CASTRTAENIQYF; CDR3nt: TGTGCCAGCACCCGGACAGCAGAAAACATTCAGTACTTC
v_gene: TRBV11-1; j_gene: TRBJ2-7; d_gene: TRBD1; len: 15; abundance: .; CDR3aa: CASRPDRGMHGEQYF; CDR3nt: TGTGCCAGCAGACCAGACAGGGGAATGCATGGCGAGCAGTACTTC
v_gene: TRBV5-5; j_gene: TRBJ1-1; d_gene: .; len: 13; abundance: few; CDR3aa: CASSFRLLTEAFF; CDR3nt: TGTGCCAGCAGCTTCCGCCTTCTCACTGAAGCTTTCTTT
v_gene: TRBV12-3/TRBV12-4; j_gene: TRBJ2-7; d_gene: TRBD1; len: 13; abundance: few; CDR3aa: CASSGDSSYEQYF; CDR3nt: TGTGCCAGCAGTGGGGACAGCTCCTACGAGCAGTACTTC
v_gene: TRBV5-5; j_gene: TRBJ2-1; d_gene: TRBD2; len: 15; abundance: .; CDR3aa: CASSSWTSTVNEQFF; CDR3nt: TGTGCCAGCAGCTCCTGGACTAGTACCGTTAATGAGCAGTTCTTC
v_gene: TRBV12-3/TRBV12-4; j_gene: TRBJ2-3; d_gene: .; len: 15; abundance: .; CDR3aa: CASSSPATRTDTQYF; CDR3nt: TGTGCCAGCAGTTCTCCGGCAACTCGCACAGATACGCAGTATTTT
v_gene: TRBV28; j_gene: TRBJ1-5; d_gene: TRBD1; len: 16; abundance: many; CDR3aa: CASDAAGGYSNQPQHF; CDR3nt: TGTGCCAGCGACGCTGCAGGGGGGTATAGCAATCAGCCCCAGCATTTT
v_gene: TRBV5-4; j_gene: TRBJ1-2; d_gene: .; len: 14; abundance: .; CDR3aa: CASSPVGTLHGYTF; CDR3nt: TGTGCCAGCAGCCCGGTAGGGACCCTCCATGGCTACACCTTC
v_gene: TRBV5-5; j_gene: TRBJ1-5; d_gene: .; len: 15; abundance: .; CDR3aa: CASSLDRHSNQPQHF; CDR3nt: TGTGCCAGCAGCTTGGACAGGCATAGCAATCAGCCCCAGCATTTT
v_gene: TRBV7-3; j_gene: TRBJ2-1; d_gene: TRBD2; len: 16; abundance: .; CDR3aa: CASSFLAGAQYNEQFF; CDR3nt: TGTGCCAGCAGCTTTTTAGCGGGGGCCCAGTACAATGAGCAGTTCTTC
v_gene: TRBV28; j_gene: TRBJ2-7; d_gene: TRBD1; len: 12; abundance: few; CDR3aa: CASQTGVYEQYF; CDR3nt: TGTGCCAGCCAGACAGGGGTCTACGAGCAGTACTTC
v_gene: TRBV20-1; j_gene: TRBJ2-7; d_gene: .; len: 12; abundance: .; CDR3aa: CSARRGGHEQYF; CDR3nt: TGCAGTGCTCGCCGAGGTGGACACGAGCAGTACTTC
v_gene: TRBV10-3; j_gene: TRBJ2-7; d_gene: .; len: 13; abundance: .; CDR3aa: CAIGVASSGEQYF; CDR3nt: TGTGCCATCGGCGTAGCGAGTTCGGGGGAGCAGTACTTC
v_gene: TRBV4-3; j_gene: TRBJ2-3; d_gene: TRBD2; len: 17; abundance: many; CDR3aa: CASSRTSGGASTDTQYF; CDR3nt: TGCGCCAGCAGCCGGACTAGCGGGGGGGCTAGCACAGATACGCAGTATTTT
v_gene: TRBV7-9; j_gene: TRBJ1-1; d_gene: .; len: 14; abundance: .; CDR3aa: CASSLLRENTEAFF; CDR3nt: TGTGCCAGCAGCTTACTCAGGGAGAACACTGAAGCTTTCTTT
v_gene: TRBV28; j_gene: TRBJ1-3; d_gene: .; len: 14; abundance: many; CDR3aa: CASGALGSGNTIYF; CDR3nt: TGTGCCAGCGGGGCCCTAGGCTCTGGAAACACCATATATTTT
v_gene: TRBV5-6; j_gene: TRBJ2-1; d_gene: .; len: 12; abundance: few; CDR3aa: CASSLPLTEQFF; CDR3nt: TGTGCCAGCAGCTTACCCCTCACTGAGCAGTTCTTC